This T cell receptor beta chain came from a study of identical twins. General observations from the study: Monozygotic twin pairs showed more out-of-frame TCR alpha sharing than models estimated.

A remark on this clonotype: What it recognizes is unknown.

Germline loops: CDR1 ENHRY, CDR2 SYGVKD. The CDR3 extends over 11 amino acids. Between the trimmed V and J ends, which lost 4 bases and 8 bases, there was a span of 8 bases. A template switching step contributed a universal primer site, while unique molecular identifiers were present in the cDNA. One entry per CDR3 protein, called by TCRdb with MiXCR from the 5' RACE reads. This sample has about 810,000 distinct CDR3 sequences; 10% to 15% occur once, and the top ten carry 1.5% to 2%. Healthy Caucasians supplied all donations. The data were also submitted as part of a second study, on yellow fever vaccine responses in identical twins.

The chain employs TRBV10-3 and TRBJ1-1; weak D call: TRBD1 (5 bases). The origin of this receptor is a woman between 18 and 29 years old in good health. Sequenced input: PBMCs. The DNA for the CDR3 is TGTGCCATCAGTGGGGGCTTGGAAGCTTTCTTT. Amino acid sequence: CAISGGLEAFF.